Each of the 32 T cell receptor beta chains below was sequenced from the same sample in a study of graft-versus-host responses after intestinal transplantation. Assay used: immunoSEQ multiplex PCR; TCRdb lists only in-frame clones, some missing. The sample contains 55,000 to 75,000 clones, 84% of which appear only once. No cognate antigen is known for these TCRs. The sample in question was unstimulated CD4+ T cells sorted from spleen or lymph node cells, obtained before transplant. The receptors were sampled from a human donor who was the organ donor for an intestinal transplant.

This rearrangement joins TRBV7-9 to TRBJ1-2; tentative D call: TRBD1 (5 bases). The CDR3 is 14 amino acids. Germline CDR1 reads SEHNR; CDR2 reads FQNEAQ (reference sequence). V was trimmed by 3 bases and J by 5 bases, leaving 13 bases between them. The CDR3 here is CASSFPDSRYGYTF. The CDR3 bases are TGTGCCAGCAGCTTCCCTGACAGCCGTTATGGCTACACCTTC.

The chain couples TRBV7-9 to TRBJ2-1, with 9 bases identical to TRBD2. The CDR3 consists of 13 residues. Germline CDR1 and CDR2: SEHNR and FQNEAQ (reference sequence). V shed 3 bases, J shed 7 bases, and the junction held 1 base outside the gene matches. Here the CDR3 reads CASSFSGGNEQFF. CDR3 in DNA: TGTGCCAGCAGCTTCAGCGGGGGGAATGAGCAGTTCTTC.

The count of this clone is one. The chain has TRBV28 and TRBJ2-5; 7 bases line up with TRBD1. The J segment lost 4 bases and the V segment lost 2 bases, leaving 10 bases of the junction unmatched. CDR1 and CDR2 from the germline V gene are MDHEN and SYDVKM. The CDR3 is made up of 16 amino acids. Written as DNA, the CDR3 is TGTGCCAGCAGTTTAATCCCCACGACAGGGCGAGAGACCCAGTACTTC. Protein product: CASSLIPTTGRETQYF. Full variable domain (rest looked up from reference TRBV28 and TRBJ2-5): DVKVTQSSRYLVKRTGEKVFLECVQDMDHENMFWYRQDPGLGLRLIYFSYDVKMKEKGDIPEGYSVSREKKERFSLILESASTNQTSMYLCASSLIPTTGRETQYFGPGTRLLVL.

The CDR3 loop is CASSPRIPVQGNTGELFF. DNA of the CDR3: TGTGCCAGCTCACCTCGGATTCCGGTACAGGGTAACACCGGGGAGCTGTTTTTT. The chain couples TRBV18 to TRBJ2-2; TRBD1 might be the D (6 bases). The CDR3 is 18 amino acids. The germline V gene encodes CDR1 KGHSH and CDR2 LQKENI. Trimming pared 3 bases from V and 2 bases from J, leaving 19 bases between.

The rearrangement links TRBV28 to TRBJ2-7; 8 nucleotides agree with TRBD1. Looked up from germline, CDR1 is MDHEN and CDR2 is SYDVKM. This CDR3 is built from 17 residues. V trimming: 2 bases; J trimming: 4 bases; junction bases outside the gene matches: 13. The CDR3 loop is CASSLNPGAGGLYEQYV. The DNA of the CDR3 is TGTGCCAGCAGTTTAAACCCTGGGGCAGGGGGCCTTTACGAGCAGTACGTC.

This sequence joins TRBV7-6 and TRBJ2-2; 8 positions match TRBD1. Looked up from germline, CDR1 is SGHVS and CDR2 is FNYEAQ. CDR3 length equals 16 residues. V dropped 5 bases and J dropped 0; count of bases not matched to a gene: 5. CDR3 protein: CASSRRQGSNTGELFF. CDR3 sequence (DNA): TGTGCCAGCAGCCGCCGACAGGGGTCGAACACCGGGGAGCTGTTTTTT.

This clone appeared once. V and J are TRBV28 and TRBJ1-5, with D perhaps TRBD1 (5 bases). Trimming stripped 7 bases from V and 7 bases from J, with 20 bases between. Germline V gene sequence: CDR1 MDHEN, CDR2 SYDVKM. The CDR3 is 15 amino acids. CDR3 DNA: TGTGCCAGCAAATCGCCACTTCAGGGCTCACAGCCCCAGCATTTT. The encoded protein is CASKSPLQGSQPQHF.

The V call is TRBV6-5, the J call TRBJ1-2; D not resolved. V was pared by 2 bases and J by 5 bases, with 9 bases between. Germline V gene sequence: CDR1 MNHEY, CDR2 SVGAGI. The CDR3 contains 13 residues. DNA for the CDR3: TGTGCCAGCAGTTACGGAGGCCCGTATGGCTACACCTTC. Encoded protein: CASSYGGPYGYTF.

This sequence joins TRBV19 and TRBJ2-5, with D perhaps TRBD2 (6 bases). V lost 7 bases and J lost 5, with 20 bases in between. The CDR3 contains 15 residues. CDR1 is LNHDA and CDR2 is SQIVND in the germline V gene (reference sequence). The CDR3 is CASMGVGRRGETQYF. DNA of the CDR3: TGTGCCAGTATGGGAGTTGGGAGGCGAGGGGAGACCCAGTACTTC.

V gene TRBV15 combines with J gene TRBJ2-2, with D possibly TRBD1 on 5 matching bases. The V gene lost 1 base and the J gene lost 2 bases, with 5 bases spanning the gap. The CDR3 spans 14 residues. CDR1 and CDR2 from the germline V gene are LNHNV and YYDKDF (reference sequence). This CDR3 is CATSRGTNTGELFF. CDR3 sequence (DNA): TGTGCCACCAGCAGAGGGACAAACACCGGGGAGCTGTTTTTT.

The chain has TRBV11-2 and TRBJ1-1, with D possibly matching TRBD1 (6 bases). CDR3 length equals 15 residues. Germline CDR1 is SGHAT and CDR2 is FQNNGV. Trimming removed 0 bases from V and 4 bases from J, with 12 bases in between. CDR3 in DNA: TGTGCCAGCAGCTTAGAGGGGGCGTATCCCACTGAAGCTTTCTTT. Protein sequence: CASSLEGAYPTEAFF.

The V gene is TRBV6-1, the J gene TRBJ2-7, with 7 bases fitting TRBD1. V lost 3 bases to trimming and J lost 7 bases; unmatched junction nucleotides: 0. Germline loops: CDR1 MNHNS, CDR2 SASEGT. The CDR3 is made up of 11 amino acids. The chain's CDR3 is CASSDRGEQYV. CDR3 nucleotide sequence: TGTGCCAGCAGTGACAGGGGGGAGCAGTACGTC.

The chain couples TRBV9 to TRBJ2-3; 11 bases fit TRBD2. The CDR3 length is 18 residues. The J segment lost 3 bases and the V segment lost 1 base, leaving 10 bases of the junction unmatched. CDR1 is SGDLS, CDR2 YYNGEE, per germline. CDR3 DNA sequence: TGTGCCAGCAGCGTAAGTGTGTCTAGCGGGGGGTATACAGATACGCAGTATTTT. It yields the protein CASSVSVSSGGYTDTQYF.

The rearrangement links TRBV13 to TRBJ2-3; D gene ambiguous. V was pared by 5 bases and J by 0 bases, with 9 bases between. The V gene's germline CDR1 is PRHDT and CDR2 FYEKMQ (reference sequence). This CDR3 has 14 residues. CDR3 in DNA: TGTGCCAGCAGCCACAGAACTAGCACAGATACGCAGTATTTT. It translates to CASSHRTSTDTQYF.

The CDR3 region is CASSQVKRGRETQYF. The CDR3 DNA reads TGTGCCAGCAGCCAAGTGAAACGGGGGAGGGAGACCCAGTACTTC. The chain is built from TRBV14 and TRBJ2-5; D possibly corresponds to TRBD2 (6 bases). Germline V gives CDR1 SGHDN, CDR2 FVKESK. The CDR3 consists of 15 residues. The V end was cut by 1 base, the J end by 5 bases, with 14 bases between.

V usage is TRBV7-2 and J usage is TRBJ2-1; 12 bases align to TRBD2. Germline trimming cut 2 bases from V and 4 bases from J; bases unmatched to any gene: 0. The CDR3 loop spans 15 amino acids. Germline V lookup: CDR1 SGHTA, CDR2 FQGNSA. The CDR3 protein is CASSLLAGGYNEQFF. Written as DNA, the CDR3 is TGTGCCAGCAGCTTACTAGCGGGGGGGTACAATGAGCAGTTCTTC.

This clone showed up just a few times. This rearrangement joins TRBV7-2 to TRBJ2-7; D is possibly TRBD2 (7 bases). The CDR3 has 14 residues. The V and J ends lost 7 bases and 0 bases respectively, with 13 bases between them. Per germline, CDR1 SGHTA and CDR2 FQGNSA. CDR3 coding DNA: TGTGCCAGCACCTGGGGGGGGGCCTCCTACGAGCAGTACGTC. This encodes CASTWGGASYEQYV.

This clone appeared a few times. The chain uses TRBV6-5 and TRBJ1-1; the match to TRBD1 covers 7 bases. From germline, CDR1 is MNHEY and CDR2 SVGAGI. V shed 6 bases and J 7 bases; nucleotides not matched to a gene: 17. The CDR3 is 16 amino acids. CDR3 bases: TGTGCCAGCAGATACGGACAGGATGGGGGTCGAAGTGAAGCTTTCTTT. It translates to CASRYGQDGGRSEAFF.

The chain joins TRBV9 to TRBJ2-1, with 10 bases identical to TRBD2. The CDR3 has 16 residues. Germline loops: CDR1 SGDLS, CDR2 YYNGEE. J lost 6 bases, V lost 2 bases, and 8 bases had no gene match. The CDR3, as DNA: TGTGCCAGCAGCGTTGACCTAGCGGGGGTGAGCAATGAGCAGTTCTTC. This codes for CASSVDLAGVSNEQFF.

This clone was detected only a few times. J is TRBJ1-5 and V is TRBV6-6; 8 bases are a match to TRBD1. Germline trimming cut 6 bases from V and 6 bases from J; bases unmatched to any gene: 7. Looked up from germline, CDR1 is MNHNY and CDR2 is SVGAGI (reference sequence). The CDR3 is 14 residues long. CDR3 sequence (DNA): TGTGCCAGCAGGCCCGGACAGGGCACTCAGCCCCAGCATTTT. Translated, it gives CASRPGQGTQPQHF.

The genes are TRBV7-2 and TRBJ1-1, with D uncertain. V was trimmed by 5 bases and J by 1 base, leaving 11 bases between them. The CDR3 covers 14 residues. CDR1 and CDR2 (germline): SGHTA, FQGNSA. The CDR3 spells CASSAGIENTEAFF. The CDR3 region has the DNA TGTGCCAGCAGCGCCGGGATCGAGAACACTGAAGCTTTCTTT.

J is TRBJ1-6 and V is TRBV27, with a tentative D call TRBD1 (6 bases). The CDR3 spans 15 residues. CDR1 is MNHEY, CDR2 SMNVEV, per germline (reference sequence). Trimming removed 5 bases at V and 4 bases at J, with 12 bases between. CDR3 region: CASSPQQGYNSPLHF. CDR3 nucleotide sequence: TGTGCCAGCAGTCCCCAACAGGGTTATAATTCACCCCTCCACTTT.

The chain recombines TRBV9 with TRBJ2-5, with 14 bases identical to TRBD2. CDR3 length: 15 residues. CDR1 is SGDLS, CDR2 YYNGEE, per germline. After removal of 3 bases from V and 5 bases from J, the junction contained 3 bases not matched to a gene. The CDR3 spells CASSGTSGGRETQYF. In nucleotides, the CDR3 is TGTGCCAGCAGCGGGACTAGCGGGGGGAGGGAGACCCAGTACTTC.

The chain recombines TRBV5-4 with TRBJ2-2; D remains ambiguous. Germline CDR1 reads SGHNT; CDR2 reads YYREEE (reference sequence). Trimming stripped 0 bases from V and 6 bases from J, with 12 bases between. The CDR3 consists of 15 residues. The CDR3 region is CASSLVLSTAGELFF. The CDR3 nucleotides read TGTGCCAGCAGCTTGGTCCTATCCACTGCCGGGGAGCTGTTTTTT.

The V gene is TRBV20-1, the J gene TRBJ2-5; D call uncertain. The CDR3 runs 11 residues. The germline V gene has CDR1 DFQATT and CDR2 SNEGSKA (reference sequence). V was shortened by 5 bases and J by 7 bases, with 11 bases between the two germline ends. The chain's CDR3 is CSARFVLTQYF. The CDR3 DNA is TGCAGTGCTCGGTTTGTCCTGACCCAGTACTTC.

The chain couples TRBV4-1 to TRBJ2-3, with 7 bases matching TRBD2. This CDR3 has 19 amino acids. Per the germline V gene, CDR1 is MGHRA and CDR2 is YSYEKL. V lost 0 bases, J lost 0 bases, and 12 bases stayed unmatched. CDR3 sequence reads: CASSQDGAGTTSSTDTQYF. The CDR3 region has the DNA TGCGCCAGCAGCCAAGATGGAGCGGGGACTACCTCTAGCACAGATACGCAGTATTTT.

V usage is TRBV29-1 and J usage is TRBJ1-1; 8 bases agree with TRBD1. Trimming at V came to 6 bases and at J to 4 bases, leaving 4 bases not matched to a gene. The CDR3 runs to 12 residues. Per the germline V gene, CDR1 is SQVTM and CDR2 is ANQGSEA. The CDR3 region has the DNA TGCAGCGTACTCGACAGGGGCACTGAAGCTTTCTTT. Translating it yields CSVLDRGTEAFF.

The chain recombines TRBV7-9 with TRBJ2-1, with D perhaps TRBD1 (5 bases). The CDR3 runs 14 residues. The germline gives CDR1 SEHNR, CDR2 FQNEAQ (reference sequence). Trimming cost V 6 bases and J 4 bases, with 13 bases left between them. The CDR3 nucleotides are TGTGCCAGCAGACAGGACCGACTGTACAATGAGCAGTTCTTC. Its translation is CASRQDRLYNEQFF.

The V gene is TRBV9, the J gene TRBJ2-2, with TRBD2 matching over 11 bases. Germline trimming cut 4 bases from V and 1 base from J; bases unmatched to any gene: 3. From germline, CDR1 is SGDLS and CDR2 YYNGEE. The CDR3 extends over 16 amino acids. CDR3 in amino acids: CASSQTSGGNTGELFF. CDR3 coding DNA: TGTGCCAGCAGCCAAACTAGCGGGGGGAACACCGGGGAGCTGTTTTTT.

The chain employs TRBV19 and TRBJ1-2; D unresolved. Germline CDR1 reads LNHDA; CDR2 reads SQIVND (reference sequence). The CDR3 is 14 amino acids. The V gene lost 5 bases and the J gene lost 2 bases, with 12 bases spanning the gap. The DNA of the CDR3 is TGTGCCAGTAGTGGAGGCGGCGCAAACTATGGCTACACCTTC. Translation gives CASSGGGANYGYTF.

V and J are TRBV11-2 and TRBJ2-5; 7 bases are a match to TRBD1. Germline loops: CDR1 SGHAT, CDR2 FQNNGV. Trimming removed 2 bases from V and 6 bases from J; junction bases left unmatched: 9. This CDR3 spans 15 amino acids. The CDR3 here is CASSLKRQGPKTQYF. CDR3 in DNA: TGTGCCAGCAGCTTAAAGAGACAGGGCCCCAAGACCCAGTACTTC.

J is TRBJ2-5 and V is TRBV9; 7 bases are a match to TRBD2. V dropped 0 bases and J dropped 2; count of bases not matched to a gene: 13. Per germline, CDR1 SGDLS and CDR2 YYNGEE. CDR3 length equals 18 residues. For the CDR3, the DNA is TGTGCCAGCAGCGTAGTCCCGATGGCTAGCGGACTGCAAGAGACCCAGTACTTC. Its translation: CASSVVPMASGLQETQYF.